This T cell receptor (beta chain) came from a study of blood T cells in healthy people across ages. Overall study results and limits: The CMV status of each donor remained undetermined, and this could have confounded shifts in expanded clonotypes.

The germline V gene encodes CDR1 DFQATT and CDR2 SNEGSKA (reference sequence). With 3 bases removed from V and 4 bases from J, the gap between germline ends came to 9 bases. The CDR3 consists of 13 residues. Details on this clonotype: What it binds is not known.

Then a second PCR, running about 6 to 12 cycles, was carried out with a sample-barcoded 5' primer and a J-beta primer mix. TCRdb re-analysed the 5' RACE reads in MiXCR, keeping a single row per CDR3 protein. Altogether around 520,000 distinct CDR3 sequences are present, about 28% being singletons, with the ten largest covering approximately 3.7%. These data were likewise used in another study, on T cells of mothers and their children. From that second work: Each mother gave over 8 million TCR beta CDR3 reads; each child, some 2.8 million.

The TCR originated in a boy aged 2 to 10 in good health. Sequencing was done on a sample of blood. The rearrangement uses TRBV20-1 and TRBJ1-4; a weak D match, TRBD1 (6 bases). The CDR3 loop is CSARGANNEKLFF. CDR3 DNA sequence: TGCAGTGCTAGGGGGGCGAATAATGAAAAACTGTTTTTT.